The present T cell receptor beta chain was sequenced within a study of blood T cell repertoires in COVID-19. Germline loops: CDR1 MDHEN, CDR2 SYDVKM. V was shortened by 6 bases and J by 4 bases, with 16 bases between the two germline ends. The CDR3 contains 15 residues. This table comes from immunoSEQ multiplex PCR, and its TCRdb copy is limited to in-frame clones, with some not included. The data hold 250,000 to 400,000 clones, with about nine tenths observed a single time. The chain links TRBV28 to TRBJ1-3; D ambiguous. Sequenced sample: peripheral blood. The sequence was collected from a woman aged 25-40 years with COVID-19, enrolled during active disease. Here the CDR3 DNA reads TGTGCCAGCAGCCCACCCGGGGATTTGGGAAACACCATATATTTT. Translating it yields CASSPPGDLGNTIYF.